The sequence of this T cell receptor beta chain was determined in a study of blood T cell repertoires in COVID-19. Sequencing used immunoSEQ multiplex PCR; TCRdb keeps in-frame clones, though not all of them. Of roughly 200,000 clones listed, about 84% are singletons. V lost 10 bases to trimming and J lost 0 bases, with 19 bases between them. Germline-derived CDR1 and CDR2 are MNHEY and SMNVEV (reference sequence). The CDR3 has 15 amino acids. This TCR was recovered from a man aged 40-49 years with acute COVID-19. The source material was PBMCs or T cells enriched from blood (not recorded which). The chain employs TRBV27 and TRBJ2-7; tentative D call: TRBD1 (5 bases). CDR3 nucleotide sequence: TGTGCCACCTCTTATAGGGGCGCCCACTCCTACGAGCAGTACTTC. Its translation is CATSYRGAHSYEQYF.